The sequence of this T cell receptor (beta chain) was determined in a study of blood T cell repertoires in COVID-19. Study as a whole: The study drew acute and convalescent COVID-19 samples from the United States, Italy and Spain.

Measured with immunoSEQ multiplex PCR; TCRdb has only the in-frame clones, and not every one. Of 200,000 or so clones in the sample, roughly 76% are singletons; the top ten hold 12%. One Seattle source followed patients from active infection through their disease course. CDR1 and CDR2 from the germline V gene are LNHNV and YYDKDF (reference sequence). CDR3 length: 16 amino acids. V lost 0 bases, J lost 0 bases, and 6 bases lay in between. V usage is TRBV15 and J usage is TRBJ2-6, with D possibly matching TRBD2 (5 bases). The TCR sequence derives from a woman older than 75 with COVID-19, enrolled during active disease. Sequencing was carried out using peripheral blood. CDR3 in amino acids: CATSRDRGSGANVLTF. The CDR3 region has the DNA TGTGCCACCAGCAGAGATCGGGGCTCTGGGGCCAACGTCCTGACTTTC. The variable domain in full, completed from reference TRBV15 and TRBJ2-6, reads DAMVIQNPRYQVTQFGKPVTLSCSQTLNHNVMYWYQQKSSQAPKLLFHYYDKDFNNEADTPDNFQSRRPNTSFCFLDIRSPGLGDTAMYLCATSRDRGSGANVLTFGAGSRLTVL.